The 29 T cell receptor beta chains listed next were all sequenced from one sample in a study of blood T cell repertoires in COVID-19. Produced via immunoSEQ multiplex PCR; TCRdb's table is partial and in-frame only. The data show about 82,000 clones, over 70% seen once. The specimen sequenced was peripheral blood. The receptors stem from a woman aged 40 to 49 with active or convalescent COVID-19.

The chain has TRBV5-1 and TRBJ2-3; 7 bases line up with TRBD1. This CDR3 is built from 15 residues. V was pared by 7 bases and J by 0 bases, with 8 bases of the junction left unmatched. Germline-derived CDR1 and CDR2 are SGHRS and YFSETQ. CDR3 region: CASRAGTASTDTQYF. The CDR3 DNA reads TGCGCCAGCCGAGCCGGGACAGCCAGCACAGATACGCAGTATTTT.

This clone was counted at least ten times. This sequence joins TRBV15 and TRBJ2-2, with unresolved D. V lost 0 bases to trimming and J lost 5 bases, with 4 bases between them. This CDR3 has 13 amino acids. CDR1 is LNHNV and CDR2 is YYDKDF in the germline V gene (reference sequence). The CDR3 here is CATSRDLTGELFF. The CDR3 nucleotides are TGTGCCACCAGCAGAGATCTGACCGGGGAGCTGTTTTTT.

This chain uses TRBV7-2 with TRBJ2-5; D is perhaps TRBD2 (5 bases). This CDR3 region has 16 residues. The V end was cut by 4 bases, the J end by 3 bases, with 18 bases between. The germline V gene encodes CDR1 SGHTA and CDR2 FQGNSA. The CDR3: CASSSHMRSGEETQYF. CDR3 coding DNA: TGTGCCAGCAGCTCACACATGAGGAGCGGAGAAGAGACCCAGTACTTC.

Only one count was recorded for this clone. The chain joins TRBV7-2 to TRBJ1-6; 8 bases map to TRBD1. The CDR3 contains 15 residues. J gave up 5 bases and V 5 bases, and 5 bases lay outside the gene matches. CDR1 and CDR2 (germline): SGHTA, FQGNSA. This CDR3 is CASSRTDRDNSPLHF. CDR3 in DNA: TGTGCCAGCAGCCGCACGGACAGGGATAATTCACCCCTCCACTTT.

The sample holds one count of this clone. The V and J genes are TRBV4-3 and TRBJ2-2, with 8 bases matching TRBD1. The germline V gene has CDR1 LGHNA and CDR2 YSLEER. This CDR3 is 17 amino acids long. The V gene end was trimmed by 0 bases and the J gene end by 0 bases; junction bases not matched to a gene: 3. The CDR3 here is CASSQDYRGANTGELFF. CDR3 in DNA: TGCGCCAGCAGCCAAGATTACAGGGGGGCGAACACCGGGGAGCTGTTTTTT.

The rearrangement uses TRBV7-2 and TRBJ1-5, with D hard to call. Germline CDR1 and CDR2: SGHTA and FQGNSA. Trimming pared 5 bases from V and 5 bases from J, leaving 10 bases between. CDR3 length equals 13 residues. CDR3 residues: CASSSGRDQPQHF. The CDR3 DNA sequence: TGTGCCAGCAGCAGCGGACGGGATCAGCCCCAGCATTTT.

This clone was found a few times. In nucleotides, the CDR3 is TGCAGCGTTGAAAGGGGGCTCACAGATACGCAGTATTTT. Protein sequence: CSVERGLTDTQYF. The genes are TRBV29-1 and TRBJ2-3, with 7 bases identical to TRBD1. The junction had 1 base not matched to a gene; V was cut back by 2 bases and J by 2 bases. This CDR3 is built from 13 residues. The germline gives CDR1 SQVTM, CDR2 ANQGSEA.

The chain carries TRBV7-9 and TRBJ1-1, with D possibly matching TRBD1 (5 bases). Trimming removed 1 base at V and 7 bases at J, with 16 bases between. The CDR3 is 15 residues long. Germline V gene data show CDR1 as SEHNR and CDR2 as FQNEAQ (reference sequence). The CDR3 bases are TGTGCCAGCAGCTTAGGAGACAGTGGGAGGAGTGAAGCTTTCTTT. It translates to CASSLGDSGRSEAFF.

This CDR3 is CASSPLGGTVSSGNTIYF. The CDR3 DNA reads as TGTGCCAGCAGCCCCCTCGGGGGGACCGTCAGCTCTGGAAACACCATATATTTT. This chain links TRBV7-6 with TRBJ1-3; maybe TRBD1 (5 bases). The length of the CDR3 is 18 residues. V lost 5 bases, J lost 0 bases, and 20 bases lay in between. CDR1 and CDR2 (germline): SGHVS, FNYEAQ.

This CDR3 is CASSPASGSWYEQYF. DNA of the CDR3: TGTGCCAGCTCACCAGCTAGCGGGAGTTGGTACGAGCAGTACTTC. The chain has TRBV18 and TRBJ2-7; 10 nucleotides match TRBD2. The CDR3 runs 15 residues. V lost 2 bases to trimming and J lost 4 bases; unmatched junction nucleotides: 5. Germline V gene lookup returns CDR1 KGHSH and CDR2 LQKENI.

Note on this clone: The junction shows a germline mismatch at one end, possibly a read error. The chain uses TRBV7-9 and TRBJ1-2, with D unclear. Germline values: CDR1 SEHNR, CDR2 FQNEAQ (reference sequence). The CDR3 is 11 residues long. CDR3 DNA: TGTGCCAGCAGCATTAACCAAGAGGGAGCCTTC. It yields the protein CASSINQEGAF.

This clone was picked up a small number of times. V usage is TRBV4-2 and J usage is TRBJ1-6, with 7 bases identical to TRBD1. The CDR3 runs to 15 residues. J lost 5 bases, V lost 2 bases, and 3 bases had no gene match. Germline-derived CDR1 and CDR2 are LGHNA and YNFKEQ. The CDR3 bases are TGTGCCAGCAGCCAACGGGACAGTGATAATTCACCCCTCCACTTT. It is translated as CASSQRDSDNSPLHF.

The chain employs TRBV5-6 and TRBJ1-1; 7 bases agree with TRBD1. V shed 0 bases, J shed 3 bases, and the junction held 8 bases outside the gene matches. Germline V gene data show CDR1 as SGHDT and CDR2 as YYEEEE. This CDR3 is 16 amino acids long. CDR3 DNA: TGTGCCAGCAGCTTGGCCGAGGGGGCAGGGGACACTGAAGCTTTCTTT. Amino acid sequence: CASSLAEGAGDTEAFF.

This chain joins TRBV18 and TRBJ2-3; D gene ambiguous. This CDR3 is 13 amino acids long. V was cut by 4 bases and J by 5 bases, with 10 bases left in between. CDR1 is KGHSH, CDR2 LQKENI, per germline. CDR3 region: CASSQTSGDTQYF. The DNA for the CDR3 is TGTGCCAGCTCACAAACCTCGGGAGATACGCAGTATTTT.

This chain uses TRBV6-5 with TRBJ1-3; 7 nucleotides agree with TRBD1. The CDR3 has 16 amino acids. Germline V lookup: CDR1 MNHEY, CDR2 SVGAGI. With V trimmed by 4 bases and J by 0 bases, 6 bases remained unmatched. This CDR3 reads CASSSGTASSGNTIYF. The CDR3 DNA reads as TGTGCCAGCAGTTCCGGGACAGCGAGCTCTGGAAACACCATATATTTT.

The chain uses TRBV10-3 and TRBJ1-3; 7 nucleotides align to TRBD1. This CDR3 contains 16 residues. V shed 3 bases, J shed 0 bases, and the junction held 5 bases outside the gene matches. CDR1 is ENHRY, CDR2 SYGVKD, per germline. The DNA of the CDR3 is TGTGCCATCAGTGAACGGGGACAGTCCTCTGGAAACACCATATATTTT. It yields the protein CAISERGQSSGNTIYF.

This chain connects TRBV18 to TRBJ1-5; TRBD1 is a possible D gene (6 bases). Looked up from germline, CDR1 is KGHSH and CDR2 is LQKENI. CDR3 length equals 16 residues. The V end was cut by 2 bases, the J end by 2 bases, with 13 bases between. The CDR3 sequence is CASSPGLGAGNQPQHF. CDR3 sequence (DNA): TGTGCCAGCTCACCAGGTTTGGGGGCGGGCAATCAGCCCCAGCATTTT.

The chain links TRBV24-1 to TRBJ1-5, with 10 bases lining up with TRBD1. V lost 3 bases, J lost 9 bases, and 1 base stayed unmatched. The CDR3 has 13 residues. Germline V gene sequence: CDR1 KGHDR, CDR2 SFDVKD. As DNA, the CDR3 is TGTGCCACCAGTGATGACAGGGGGCTGCCCCAGCATTTT. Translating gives CATSDDRGLPQHF.

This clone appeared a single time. The CDR3 region is CAITMGGQLNNEQFF. The CDR3, as DNA: TGTGCCATCACGATGGGAGGGCAGCTAAACAATGAGCAGTTCTTC. The genes are TRBV10-3 and TRBJ2-1; 7 positions match TRBD2. Germline V gene data show CDR1 as ENHRY and CDR2 as SYGVKD. V lost 7 bases to trimming and J lost 5 bases; unmatched junction nucleotides: 11. This CDR3 is 15 amino acids long.

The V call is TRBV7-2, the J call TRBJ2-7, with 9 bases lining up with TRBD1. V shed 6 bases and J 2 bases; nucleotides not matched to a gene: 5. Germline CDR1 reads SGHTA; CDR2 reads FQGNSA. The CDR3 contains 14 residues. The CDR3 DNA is TGTGCCAGCAGGGAACAGGGGGCAACCTACGAGCAGTACTTC. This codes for CASREQGATYEQYF.

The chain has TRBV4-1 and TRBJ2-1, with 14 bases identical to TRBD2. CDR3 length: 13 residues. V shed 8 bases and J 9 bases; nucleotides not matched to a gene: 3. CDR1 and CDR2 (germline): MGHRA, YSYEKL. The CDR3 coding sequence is TGCGCCAGCGGGACTAGCGGGAGTTTTGAGCAGTTCTTC. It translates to CASGTSGSFEQFF.

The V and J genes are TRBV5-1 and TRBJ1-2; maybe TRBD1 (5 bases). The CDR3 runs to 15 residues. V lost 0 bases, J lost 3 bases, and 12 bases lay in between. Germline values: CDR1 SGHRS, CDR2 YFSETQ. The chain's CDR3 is CASSLGGAGDYGYTF. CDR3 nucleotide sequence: TGCGCCAGCAGCTTGGGTGGGGCTGGGGACTATGGCTACACCTTC. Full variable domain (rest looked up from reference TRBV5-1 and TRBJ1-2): KAGVTQTPRYLIKTRGQQVTLSCSPISGHRSVSWYQQTPGQGLQFLFEYFSETQRNKGNFPGRFSGRQFSNSRSEMNVSTLELGDSALYLCASSLGGAGDYGYTFGSGTRLTVV.

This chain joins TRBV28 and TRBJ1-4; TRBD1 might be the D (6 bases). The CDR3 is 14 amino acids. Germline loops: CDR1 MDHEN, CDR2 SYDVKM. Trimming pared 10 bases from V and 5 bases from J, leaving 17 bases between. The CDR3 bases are TGTGCCACCAATGGGTGGGGGCCCAATGAAAAACTGTTTTTT. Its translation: CATNGWGPNEKLFF.

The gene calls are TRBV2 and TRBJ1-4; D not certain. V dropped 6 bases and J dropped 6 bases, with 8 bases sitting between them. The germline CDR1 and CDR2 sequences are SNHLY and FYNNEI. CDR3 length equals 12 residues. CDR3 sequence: CASRGTDEKLFF. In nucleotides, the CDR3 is TGTGCCAGCAGGGGCACAGATGAAAAACTGTTTTTT.

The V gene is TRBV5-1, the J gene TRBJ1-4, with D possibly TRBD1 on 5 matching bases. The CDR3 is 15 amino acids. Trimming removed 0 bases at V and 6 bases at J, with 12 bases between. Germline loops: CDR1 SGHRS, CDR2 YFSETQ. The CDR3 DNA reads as TGCGCCAGCAGCTTGGAAGGCAGGGATGATGAAAAACTGTTTTTT. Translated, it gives CASSLEGRDDEKLFF.

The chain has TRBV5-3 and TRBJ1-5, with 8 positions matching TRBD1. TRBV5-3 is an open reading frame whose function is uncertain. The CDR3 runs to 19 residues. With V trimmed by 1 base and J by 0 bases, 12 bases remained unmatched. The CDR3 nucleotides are TGTGCCAGAAGCTTGTTGACAGGGGTCCTTAGGGCTAGCAATCAGCCCCAGCATTTT. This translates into CARSLLTGVLRASNQPQHF.

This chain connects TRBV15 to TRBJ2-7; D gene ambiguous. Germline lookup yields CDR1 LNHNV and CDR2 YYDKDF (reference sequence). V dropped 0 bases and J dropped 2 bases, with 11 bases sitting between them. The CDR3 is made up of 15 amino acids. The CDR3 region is CATSRDTTKTYEQYF. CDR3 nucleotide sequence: TGTGCCACCAGCAGAGACACCACAAAGACCTACGAGCAGTACTTC. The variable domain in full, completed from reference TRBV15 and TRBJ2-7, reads DAMVIQNPRYQVTQFGKPVTLSCSQTLNHNVMYWYQQKSSQAPKLLFHYYDKDFNNEADTPDNFQSRRPNTSFCFLDIRSPGLGDTAMYLCATSRDTTKTYEQYFGPGTRLTVT.

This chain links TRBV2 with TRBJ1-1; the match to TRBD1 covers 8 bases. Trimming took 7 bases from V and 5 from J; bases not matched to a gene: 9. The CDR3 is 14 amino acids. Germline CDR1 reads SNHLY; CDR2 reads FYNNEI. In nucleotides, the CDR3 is TGTGCCAGCATCTTAGGACAGGGCGGGACTGAAGCTTTCTTT. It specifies CASILGQGGTEAFF.

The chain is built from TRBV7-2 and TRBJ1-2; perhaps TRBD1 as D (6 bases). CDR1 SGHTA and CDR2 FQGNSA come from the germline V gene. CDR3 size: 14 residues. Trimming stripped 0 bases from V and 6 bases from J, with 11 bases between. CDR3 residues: CASSLAQGRDGYTF. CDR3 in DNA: TGTGCCAGCAGCTTAGCACAGGGTCGGGATGGCTACACCTTC.